Sequencing of this TCR beta chain was carried out in a study of cytomegalovirus exposure and HLA in healthy donors. The study, taken as a whole, reports: According to an earlier analysis, most TCR beta V segments yielded productive rearrangements about 87% or about 30% of the time. It was reported in a later analysis that an Asian-associated ancestry cluster showed fewer N-insertions than the roughly 660-donor mean. Testing in vitro showed a few CMV-associated chains specific for CMV antigens.

Comment on this clone: Its antigen is as yet unknown.

PCR primers comprised 60 Vbeta and 13 Jbeta primers. The table came from immunoSEQ multiplex PCR; TCRdb's copy has only in-frame clones and leaves some out. The table records about 140,000 clones, about 78% of them present only once. V was clipped by 2 bases and J by 3 bases, with 10 bases between them. This CDR3 is built from 14 residues. Germline lookup yields CDR1 SGHNT and CDR2 YYREEE (reference sequence). The sequence came from a male donor in good health and CMV-seronegative. The sequenced material came from PBMCs. This chain connects TRBV5-4 to TRBJ2-3; D unclear. For the CDR3, the DNA is TGTGCCAGCAGCTTCGATCAAACAACAGATACGCAGTATTTT. This sequence encodes CASSFDQTTDTQYF.